This entry lists 30 T cell receptor beta chains sequenced from one sample in a study of early T cells in non-severe SARS-CoV-2 infection. TCRdb processed the 5' RACE reads anew with MiXCR; each CDR3 protein has one entry. The table records 71,000 or so distinct CDR3 sequences, around 15% of them present only once. Sequenced: whole blood. The receptors were sampled from an adult who was a healthcare worker with PCR-confirmed SARS-CoV-2 infection or an uninfected control (not recorded which).

For this clonotype: A junction end diverges from the germline sequence, so it may reflect a read error. J is TRBJ1-5 and V is TRBV12-5; 8 nucleotides match TRBD1. The CDR3 loop spans 12 amino acids. Per the germline V gene, CDR1 is LGHNT and CDR2 is FRNRAP. In nucleotides, the CDR3 is TGTGCTAGTGGTTTGGCCCCGGACAGGGCGGCTTTT. It encodes CASGLAPDRAAF.

This chain connects TRBV6-6 to TRBJ2-7; D is perhaps TRBD1 (6 bases). This CDR3 is built from 13 residues. Germline assignment: CDR1 MNHNY and CDR2 SVGAGI (reference sequence). V was shortened by 5 bases and J by 7 bases, with 15 bases between the two germline ends. CDR3 nucleotides: TGTGCCAGCAGTACACTACAGGGATGGGAGCAGTACTTC. It translates to CASSTLQGWEQYF.

This clonotype came up a few times. This rearrangement joins TRBV28 to TRBJ2-7; D unclear. The V gene lost 1 base and the J gene lost 2 bases, with 6 bases spanning the gap. Germline CDR1 reads MDHEN; CDR2 reads SYDVKM. The CDR3 extends over 13 amino acids. This CDR3 is CASSLLQAYEQYF. The CDR3 DNA reads TGTGCCAGCAGTTTATTGCAGGCCTACGAGCAGTACTTC.

This clonotype was observed at least ten times. This rearrangement joins TRBV12-5 to TRBJ2-1, with D uncertain. The germline CDR1 and CDR2 sequences are LGHNT and FRNRAP. This CDR3 comprises 12 residues. Trimming shortened V by 5 bases and J by 14 bases, and 16 bases separated the two germline ends. CDR3: CASGPSQEPEFF. The CDR3 coding sequence is TGTGCTAGTGGTCCCTCGCAGGAACCAGAGTTCTTC.

This clonotype came up many times. This chain uses TRBV12-3 or TRBV12-4 with TRBJ1-6; the D gene is possibly TRBD1 (6 bases). CDR3 length: 13 residues. Trimming cost V 8 bases and J 10 bases, with 15 bases left between them. The CDR3 DNA is TGTGCCAGCCGACTCGACAGGTGGTCACCCCTCCACTTT. This encodes CASRLDRWSPLHF.

This clonotype was seen a handful of times. The genes are TRBV11-2 and TRBJ2-2; TRBD1 might be the D (5 bases). The ends were cut back, 5 bases at V and 7 bases at J, with 14 bases in the middle. Per the germline V gene, CDR1 is SGHAT and CDR2 is FQNNGV. The CDR3 extends over 14 amino acids. The CDR3 nucleotides are TGTGCCAGCAGCCCAACAGGTGACCACGGGGAGCTGTTTTTT. Translating gives CASSPTGDHGELFF.

This clonotype was detected ten times or more. This CDR3 reads CASSPGQGADEQYF. As DNA, the CDR3 is TGCGCCAGCAGCCCGGGACAGGGGGCCGACGAGCAGTACTTC. The chain carries TRBV5-1 and TRBJ2-7; TRBD1 matches at 12 bases. The CDR3 consists of 14 residues. J lost 5 bases, V lost 4 bases, and 4 bases had no gene match. Germline-derived CDR1 and CDR2 are SGHRS and YFSETQ.

The gene calls are TRBV2 and TRBJ1-5, with no clear D. Deletions cut 1 base from V and 2 bases from J, with 9 bases between. This CDR3 has 15 residues. Germline CDR1 and CDR2: SNHLY and FYNNEI. The CDR3 DNA reads as TGTGCCAGCAGTGAAGAGGCTTCTGGCAATCAGCCCCAGCATTTT. As protein: CASSEEASGNQPQHF.

The sample holds a few counts of this clonotype. This chain joins TRBV7-9 and TRBJ1-2; the D is unclear. The CDR3 runs to 12 residues. The V gene lost 0 bases and the J gene lost 4 bases, with 3 bases spanning the gap. In germline, CDR1 is SEHNR, CDR2 FQNEAQ (reference sequence). The CDR3 is CASSLAFYGYTF. CDR3 nucleotide sequence: TGTGCCAGCAGCTTAGCTTTCTATGGCTACACCTTC. Together with reference TRBV7-9 and TRBJ1-2, the CDR3 gives the full variable domain: DTGVSQNPRHKITKRGQNVTFRCDPISEHNRLYWYRQTLGQGPEFLTYFQNEAQLEKSRLLSDRFSAERPKGSFSTLEIQRTEQGDSAMYLCASSLAFYGYTFGSGTRLTVV.

Of note for this clonotype: A much more abundant neighbour one base away suggests this may be a read error. J is TRBJ2-5 and V is TRBV6-4, with 12 nucleotides matching TRBD2. The CDR3 runs 16 residues. Looked up from germline, CDR1 is MRHNA and CDR2 is SNTAGT. DNA of the CDR3: TGTGCCAGCTGTGAGACTAGCGGGGGCGCACAAGAGACCCAGTACTTC. This translates into CASCETSGGAQETQYF.

This clonotype came up a few times. The rearrangement links TRBV12-3 or TRBV12-4 to TRBJ1-6; D not resolved. This CDR3 is 12 amino acids long. The germline V and J ends were trimmed by 5 bases and 8 bases, with 7 bases remaining between them. The CDR3 nucleotides read TGTGCCAGCAGTCCGCCGGATTCACCCCTCCACTTT. This translates into CASSPPDSPLHF.

This clonotype was detected only a few times. The chain recombines TRBV12-3 or TRBV12-4 with TRBJ1-5; 12 positions match TRBD1. This CDR3 has 19 amino acids. The V and J ends lost 2 bases and 1 base, in that order; junction bases with no gene match: 9. In DNA form, the CDR3 reads TGTGCCAGCAGTTTAAGGCGGGACAGGGGGCGATTAAGCAATCAGCCCCAGCATTTT. It translates to CASSLRRDRGRLSNQPQHF.

The sample holds many counts of this clonotype. This rearrangement joins TRBV6-1 to TRBJ1-4; no firm D call. In germline, CDR1 is MNHNS, CDR2 SASEGT. V shed 5 bases and J shed 7 bases, with 14 bases lying between them. CDR3 size: 14 residues. The CDR3 region has the DNA TGTGCCAGCAGTACTAGCATCGGAGGTGAAAAACTGTTTTTT. Its protein product is CASSTSIGGEKLFF.

This clonotype was detected only a few times. The V and J genes are TRBV29-1 and TRBJ2-2; 7 nucleotides agree with TRBD2. CDR1 is SQVTM, CDR2 ANQGSEA, per germline. The CDR3 consists of 13 residues. Germline trimming cut 6 bases from V and 1 base from J; bases unmatched to any gene: 2. The CDR3 region is CSVGGGNTGELFF. The CDR3 nucleotides are TGCAGCGTCGGCGGGGGGAACACCGGGGAGCTGTTTTTT.

This chain uses TRBV21-1 with TRBJ1-2. TRBV21-1 is recorded as a pseudogene. This CDR3 region has 18 residues. The chain's CDR3 is CASSMTGFDVTLDYGYTF. CDR3 DNA sequence: TGTGCCAGCAGCATGACGGGGTTCGATGTAACCCTAGATTATGGCTACACCTTC.

This clonotype was picked up a small number of times. This chain uses TRBV19 with TRBJ2-7, with 7 positions matching TRBD1. Germline CDR1 LNHDA, CDR2 SQIVND (reference sequence). The CDR3 length is 15 residues. V was pared by 6 bases and J by 1 base, with 9 bases of the junction left unmatched. The CDR3: CASRRDSSLSYEQYF. Written as DNA, the CDR3 is TGTGCCAGTAGGAGGGACAGCAGCCTTTCCTACGAGCAGTACTTC.

This chain uses TRBV6-5 with TRBJ2-7; tentative D call: TRBD2 (5 bases). The CDR3 sequence is 11 residues long. CDR1 and CDR2 (germline): MNHEY, SVGAGI. V lost 6 bases and J lost 6, with 9 bases in between. CDR3 residues: CASSTLGEQYF. CDR3 DNA sequence: TGTGCCAGCAGCACACTAGGCGAGCAGTACTTC.

This clonotype was seen more than once but under ten times. The chain carries TRBV6-2 or TRBV6-3 and TRBJ2-6; the D gene is possibly TRBD1 (5 bases). The CDR3 has 15 amino acids. Germline assignment: CDR1 MNHEY and CDR2 SVGEGT. The germline V and J ends were trimmed by 6 bases and 0 bases, with 9 bases remaining between them. In DNA, the CDR3 is TGTGCCAGCAGCCGACAGATCTCTGGGGCCAACGTCCTGACTTTC. The encoded protein is CASSRQISGANVLTF.

This sequence joins TRBV7-8 and TRBJ1-3, with a tentative D call TRBD1 (6 bases). The germline V gene has CDR1 SGHVS and CDR2 FQNEAQ. This CDR3 contains 14 residues. Trimming pared 1 base from V and 2 bases from J, leaving 6 bases between. The DNA of the CDR3 is TGTGCCAGCAGCTTAGGGACAGCTGGAAACACCATATATTTT. As protein: CASSLGTAGNTIYF.

V and J are TRBV6-2 or TRBV6-3 and TRBJ1-2, with D unclear. Trimming took 6 bases from V and 4 from J, leaving 18 bases between them. The CDR3 has 15 amino acids. Looked up from germline, CDR1 is MNHEY and CDR2 is SVGEGT. The DNA for the CDR3 is TGTGCCAGCAGCCAGCCAGGTGATGTAGCCTATGGCTACACCTTC. It yields the protein CASSQPGDVAYGYTF.

The sample holds a few counts of this clonotype. This rearrangement joins TRBV20-1 to TRBJ2-1, with 14 positions matching TRBD2. Trimming removed 6 bases from V and 10 bases from J; junction bases left unmatched: 8. The CDR3 covers 14 residues. Germline V gene data show CDR1 as DFQATT and CDR2 as SNEGSKA (reference sequence). Written as DNA, the CDR3 is TGCAGTGCCGACTCGGGACTAGCGGGGGAGGAGCAGTTCTTC. This codes for CSADSGLAGEEQFF.

The chain is built from TRBV20-1 and TRBJ2-3; D gene unclear. CDR3 size: 12 residues. Germline CDR1 and CDR2: DFQATT and SNEGSKA (reference sequence). Trimming pared 7 bases from V and 2 bases from J, leaving 10 bases between. CDR3 protein: CSVQVDTDTQYF. CDR3 DNA sequence: TGCAGTGTCCAAGTGGACACAGATACGCAGTATTTT.

V and J are TRBV6-1 and TRBJ2-1; 8 bases are shared with TRBD2. Looked up from germline, CDR1 is MNHNS and CDR2 is SASEGT. CDR3 length: 16 amino acids. Losses at the gene ends were 8 bases for V and 2 bases for J; bases not matched to a gene: 11. This CDR3 reads CASQTYFGGAYNEQFF. The CDR3 DNA reads as TGTGCCAGCCAGACGTACTTCGGGGGGGCCTACAATGAGCAGTTCTTC.

Many counts were recorded for this clonotype. The chain carries TRBV6-6 and TRBJ1-5; D is unresolved. The germline CDR1 and CDR2 sequences are MNHNY and SVGAGI (reference sequence). There are 13 residues in the CDR3. Trimming removed 3 bases from V and 6 bases from J, with 9 bases in between. CDR3 amino acids: CASSYPHSQPQHF. The CDR3 DNA reads TGTGCCAGCAGTTATCCCCACAGTCAGCCCCAGCATTTT.

This clonotype has a count of ten or more. The V and J genes are TRBV6-1 and TRBJ2-1; 8 bases map to TRBD2. The CDR3 is made up of 15 amino acids. In germline, CDR1 is MNHNS, CDR2 SASEGT. V gave up 2 bases and J gave up 7 bases; unmatched junction bases: 7. The CDR3 DNA reads TGTGCCAGCAGTGAACGGAGCGGGGGTATAAATGAGCAGTTCTTC. This encodes CASSERSGGINEQFF.

Points on this clonotype: This clone may be a read error of a much larger clone one base away. The genes are TRBV7-8 and TRBJ1-1, with unresolved D. This CDR3 region has 15 residues. The germline V gene has CDR1 SGHVS and CDR2 FQNEAQ. CDR3 sequence (DNA): TGTGCCAGCAGTCCCTATCTGATTATGAAGACTGAAGCTTTCTTT. Translation gives CASSPYLIMKTEAFF.

This clonotype was seen ten or more times. The gene calls are TRBV29-1 and TRBJ1-1; D gene uncertain. Germline V gene sequence: CDR1 SQVTM, CDR2 ANQGSEA. The CDR3 length is 12 residues. V was trimmed by 4 bases and J by 1 base, leaving 7 bases between them. CDR3: CSVGSRNTEAFF. CDR3 sequence (DNA): TGCAGCGTTGGGAGCCGGAACACTGAAGCTTTCTTT. Full variable domain (remainder filled in from reference TRBV29-1 and TRBJ1-1): SAVISQKPSRDICQRGTSLTIQCQVDSQVTMMFWYRQQPGQSLTLIATANQGSEATYESGFVIDKFPISRPNLTFSTLTVSNMSPEDSSIYLCSVGSRNTEAFFGQGTRLTVV.

J is TRBJ1-3 and V is TRBV20-1; D gene uncertain. CDR1 DFQATT and CDR2 SNEGSKA come from the germline V gene (reference sequence). The CDR3 is 14 amino acids. The V and J ends lost 4 bases and 7 bases respectively, with 17 bases between them. CDR3: CSATIPGWGNTIYF. The CDR3 DNA follows: TGCAGTGCTACCATCCCGGGCTGGGGTAACACCATATATTTT.

The table lists this clonotype with many counts. This chain uses TRBV5-1 with TRBJ2-2; D unresolved. Looked up from germline, CDR1 is SGHRS and CDR2 is YFSETQ. Between the trimmed V and J ends, which lost 0 bases and 5 bases, there was a span of 2 bases. The CDR3 has 12 residues. CDR3 loop: CASSLETGELFF. In DNA, the CDR3 is TGCGCCAGCAGCTTGGAAACCGGGGAGCTGTTTTTT.

In its sample, this clonotype was seen many times. The gene calls are TRBV7-7 and TRBJ2-5, with TRBD2 as a possible D gene (6 bases). Trimming took 5 bases from V and 5 from J, leaving 15 bases between them. The CDR3 runs to 14 residues. Germline V gives CDR1 SSHAT, CDR2 FNYEAQ (reference sequence). Here the CDR3 reads CASSPGTRGETQYF. The CDR3 coding sequence is TGTGCCAGCAGCCCCGGGACTCGCGGGGAGACCCAGTACTTC.